The entry below describes one T cell receptor beta chain. Its antigen is currently unknown. These data are taken from a study of cytomegalovirus exposure and HLA in healthy donors. The study's findings and limits: The study put 150 to 200 TCR beta chains on its list as cytomegalovirus-associated.

Germline V CDR1 and CDR2: SGHTA, FQGNSA. The V gene end was trimmed by 5 bases and the J gene end by 3 bases; junction bases not matched to a gene: 8. The CDR3 has 16 amino acids. The primer mix had 60 Vbeta and 13 Jbeta primers. This table comes from immunoSEQ multiplex PCR, and its TCRdb copy is limited to in-frame clones, with some not included. The top ten hold approximately 10% of the sample, which has about 94,000 clones, roughly 77% seen once. What was sequenced was PBMCs. This clonotype was sampled from a human donor in good health. The chain has TRBV7-2 and TRBJ2-7, with 12 positions matching TRBD1. CDR3 in amino acids: CASSPRGTGGLYEQYF. The CDR3 DNA follows: TGTGCCAGCAGCCCTAGGGGGACAGGGGGCCTCTACGAGCAGTACTTC.